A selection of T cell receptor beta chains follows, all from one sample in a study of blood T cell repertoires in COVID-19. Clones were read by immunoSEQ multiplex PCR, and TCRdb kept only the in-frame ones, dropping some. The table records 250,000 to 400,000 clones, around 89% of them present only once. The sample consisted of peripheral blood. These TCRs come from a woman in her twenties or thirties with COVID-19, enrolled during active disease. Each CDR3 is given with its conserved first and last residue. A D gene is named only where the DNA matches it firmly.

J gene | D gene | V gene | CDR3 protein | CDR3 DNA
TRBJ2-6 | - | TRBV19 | CASSIDSANSGANVLTF | TGTGCCAGTAGTATAGACAGCGCCAACTCTGGGGCCAACGTCCTGACTTTC
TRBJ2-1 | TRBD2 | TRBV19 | CASSMRAGDEQFF | TGTGCCAGTAGTATGCGAGCGGGGGACGAGCAGTTCTTC
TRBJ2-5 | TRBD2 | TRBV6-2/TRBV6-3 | CASSYSTSGGREETQYF | TGTGCCAGCAGTTACTCGACTAGCGGGGGACGGGAAGAGACCCAGTACTTC
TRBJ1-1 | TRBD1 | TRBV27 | CASSPQGVRTGVNTEAFF | TGTGCCAGCAGTCCCCAGGGAGTCCGGACAGGGGTGAACACTGAAGCTTTCTTT
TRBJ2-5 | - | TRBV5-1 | CATSGGVRETQYF | TGCGCCACCTCAGGAGGGGTGCGGGAGACCCAGTACTTC
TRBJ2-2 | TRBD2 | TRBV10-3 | CAISDSGGANTGELFF | TGTGCCATCAGCGATAGCGGGGGGGCGAACACCGGGGAGCTGTTTTTT
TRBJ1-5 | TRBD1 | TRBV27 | CASAGTGGNQPQHF | TGTGCCAGTGCCGGGACAGGGGGCAATCAGCCCCAGCATTTT
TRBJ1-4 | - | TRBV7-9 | CASREREKLFF | TGTGCCAGTCGAGAACGGGAAAAACTGTTTTTT
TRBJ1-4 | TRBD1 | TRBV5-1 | CASSATGANEKLFF | TGCGCCAGCAGTGCGACAGGGGCTAATGAAAAACTGTTTTTT
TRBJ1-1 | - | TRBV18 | CASSPLLEGAFF | TGTGCCAGCTCACCACTACTCGAGGGCGCTTTCTTT
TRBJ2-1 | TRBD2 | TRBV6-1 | CASSEEGLAGAYYNEQFF | TGTGCCAGCAGTGAAGAGGGTTTAGCGGGGGCTTACTACAATGAGCAGTTCTTC
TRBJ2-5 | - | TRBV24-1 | CATSDTSRETQYF | TGTGCCACCAGTGATACATCCAGGGAGACCCAGTACTTC
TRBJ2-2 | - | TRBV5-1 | CASSFEGNTGELFF | TGCGCCAGCAGCTTTGAGGGGAACACCGGGGAGCTGTTTTTT